The TCR beta chain described here comes from a study of radiotherapy plus CTLA-4 blockade in lung cancer. Study-level information: Objective response was observed in roughly a sixth of patients, and disease control in approximately 30%. Whole-study results and caveats: Response was reportedly best predicted by early blood T cell clone dynamics, with interferon-beta. Tumor-derived TCR clones expanded in blood after radiotherapy plus ipilimumab.

Germline assignment: CDR1 SNHLY and CDR2 FYNNEI. V shed 4 bases, J shed 2 bases, and the junction held 1 base outside the gene matches. There are 13 residues in the CDR3. Note on this clone: Its antigen is still unknown.

Only in-frame clones appear in the TCRdb table, and some are missing; sequencing was by immunoSEQ multiplex PCR. The sample consists of tens of thousands of clones, under 90% of them appearing once. Chemo-refractory metastatic non-small-cell lung cancer patients were treated with focal radiation plus CTLA-4 blockade with ipilimumab. The TCR sequence derives from a human donor with non-small cell lung cancer who had stable disease on radiotherapy plus ipilimumab. J is TRBJ1-1 and V is TRBV2, with TRBD1 identical over 7 bases. Sequenced here: peripheral blood, sampled from a patient treated with radiotherapy plus ipilimumab. The CDR3 protein is CASSGDRNTEAFF. CDR3 in DNA: TGTGCCAGCAGTGGGGACAGAAACACTGAAGCTTTCTTT.